This T cell receptor (beta chain) stems from a study of coeliac disease. The repertoire was sequenced with immunoSEQ multiplex PCR; TCRdb's copy has only in-frame clones and lacks some. The sample has roughly 6,500 clones, around 67% seen once. The germline V and J ends were trimmed by 0 bases and 7 bases, with 6 bases remaining between them. CDR1 is SGHTA, CDR2 FQGNSA, per germline. This CDR3 has 12 residues. Worth noting for this clone: Its target is unknown.

Study-level results: In active celiac disease, intraepithelial and lamina propria TRB and TRG repertoires were less clonal than controls. Largely private TRB repertoires meant most sequences were sample-unique.

Each fraction contributed one roughly 500,000-cell aliquot for sequencing. The TCR originated in a man aged 50 or older with active celiac disease. The rearrangement links TRBV7-2 to TRBJ2-5; weak D call: TRBD2 (6 bases). Input material: lamina propria lymphocytes from the gut. DNA for the CDR3: TGTGCCAGCAGCTTAGCGGAGGGGACCCAGTACTTC. Its translation: CASSLAEGTQYF.